This T cell receptor beta chain stems from a study of response to subunit inactivated influenza vaccine. Findings of the study overall: Researchers suggested that each seasonal influenza vaccination recruits few new T cells.

J lost 8 bases, V lost 8 bases, and 14 bases had no gene match. CDR3 length: 15 amino acids. For this clonotype: Its antigen is still unknown.

Via MiXCR, TCRdb re-called the RT-PCR reads, giving one row per CDR3 protein. The sample carries about 520,000 distinct CDR3 sequences, around 7.7% recorded once. The sequencing used PBMCs from blood, collected around 25 months after vaccination. The TCR originated in a man between 50 and 70 years old who received an inactivated influenza vaccine. The V and J genes are TRBV12-3 or TRBV12-4 and TRBJ1-4; 7 nucleotides align to TRBD1. The CDR3 spells CASGRTGPRKEKLFF. The CDR3 nucleotides read TGTGCCAGCGGGCGGACAGGCCCTAGAAAAGAAAAACTGTTTTTT.